Listed below are T cell receptor beta chains from one sample, sequenced in a study of OX40 agonist ivuxolimab in advanced cancers. The repertoire was sequenced with immunoSEQ multiplex PCR; TCRdb's copy has only in-frame clones and lacks some. The sample consists of approximately 50,000 clones, roughly three quarters of them appearing once. The sample in question was CD4+ or CD8+ T cells sorted from blood, obtained in a trial of the OX40 agonist ivuxolimab. The receptors here all came from an adult with an advanced solid tumor such as melanoma, head and neck, liver or kidney cancer. Each CDR3 is given with its conserved first and last residue. Each record gives: J gene, D gene, V gene, clone size, CDR3 protein, CDR3 DNA. D genes are given only for firm matches. Not every row has a clone size; where given, it reads once, few, many or a size class.

>TRBJ1-6|NA|TRBV18|NA
CASSPSMGGLASPLHF
TGTGCCAGCTCACCTTCCATGGGGGGCCTGGCTTCACCCCTCCACTTT
>TRBJ2-1|TRBD1|TRBV19|NA
CASSPYRGDEQFF
TGTGCCAGTAGTCCGTACAGGGGCGATGAGCAGTTCTTC
>TRBJ1-1|TRBD1|TRBV18|NA
CASSPRQGGTEAFF
TGTGCCAGCTCACCGCGGCAGGGGGGCACTGAAGCTTTCTTT
>TRBJ2-1|NA|TRBV7-9|NA
CASSLITDQFF
TGTGCCAGCAGCTTAATCACGGATCAGTTCTTC
>TRBJ1-1|NA|TRBV5-1|NA
CASSLVGANTEAFF
TGCGCCAGCAGCTTGGTAGGGGCTAACACTGAAGCTTTCTTT
>TRBJ2-2|NA|TRBV7-2|once
CASSLARGDRSAGELFF
TGTGCCAGCAGCTTAGCGAGGGGTGACAGGTCTGCCGGGGAGCTGTTTTTT
>TRBJ2-5|NA|TRBV6-5|few
CASRAGTSSIQYF
TGTGCCAGCAGAGCCGGGACTTCTTCGATCCAGTACTTC
>TRBJ2-5|NA|TRBV6-5|NA
CASSSSQETQYF
TGTGCCAGCAGTTCCTCCCAAGAGACCCAGTACTTC
>TRBJ1-2|NA|TRBV9|NA
CASSVEAARDYTF
TGTGCCAGCAGCGTAGAGGCAGCTCGTGACTACACCTTC
>TRBJ1-2|TRBD1|TRBV28|few
CASSPQGRGAANYGYTF
TGTGCCAGCAGTCCACAGGGGAGAGGGGCAGCTAACTATGGCTACACCTTC
>TRBJ2-5|TRBD2|TRBV9|NA
CASSVGGTSGVMGETQYF
TGTGCCAGCAGCGTAGGAGGGACTAGCGGGGTCATGGGAGAGACCCAGTACTTC
>TRBJ1-1|TRBD1|TRBV27|NA
CASRPEGAAIAEAFF
TGTGCCAGCAGACCGGAGGGGGCCGCCATCGCTGAAGCTTTCTTT
>TRBJ2-3|NA|TRBV18|NA
CASSELGGSTDTQYF
TGTGCCAGCTCGGAACTTGGGGGTAGCACAGATACGCAGTATTTT
>TRBJ2-4|TRBD2|TRBV18|NA
CASSPPGLAGHTLAKNIQYF
TGTGCCAGCTCACCGCCGGGACTAGCGGGGCACACTCTAGCCAAAAACATTCAGTACTTC
>TRBJ2-3|NA|TRBV18|NA
CASSGGTGTDTQYF
TGTGCCAGCTCCGGTGGGACGGGCACAGATACGCAGTATTTT
>TRBJ1-3|TRBD1|TRBV6-5|NA
CASSYFQGASGNTIYF
TGTGCCAGCAGTTACTTTCAGGGGGCTTCTGGAAACACCATATATTTT
>TRBJ2-3|TRBD2|TRBV19|NA
CASSIGEGADTQYF
TGTGCCAGTAGTATAGGGGAGGGCGCAGATACGCAGTATTTT
>TRBJ2-3|NA|TRBV30|NA
CAWSVQGSTDTQYF
TGTGCCTGGAGTGTTCAGGGGAGCACAGATACGCAGTATTTT
>TRBJ2-5|NA|TRBV2|NA
CATLLGGQGGETQYF
TGTGCCACCCTTCTCGGGGGACAAGGAGGGGAGACCCAGTACTTC
>TRBJ2-5|NA|TRBV6-4|NA
CASSDPPGPHQETQYF
TGTGCCAGCAGTGACCCCCCGGGGCCTCACCAAGAGACCCAGTACTTC
>TRBJ1-4|NA|TRBV19|NA
CASSTGLEKLFF
TGTGCCAGTAGTACGGGCCTTGAAAAACTGTTTTTT
>TRBJ2-3|TRBD2|TRBV5-4|once
CASSRGLAGGNTDTQYF
TGTGCCAGCAGCCGGGGACTAGCGGGAGGGAACACAGATACGCAGTATTTT
>TRBJ1-1|TRBD1|TRBV5-1|NA
CASSEQGAENTEAFF
TGCGCCAGCAGCGAGCAGGGGGCGGAGAACACTGAAGCTTTCTTT
>TRBJ2-7|TRBD1|TRBV7-8|NA
CASSFMTGESYEQYF
TGTGCCAGCAGCTTCATGACAGGGGAATCTTACGAGCAGTACTTC
>TRBJ1-2|TRBD1|TRBV19|NA
CASSMRADRGHGGYTF
TGTGCCAGTAGTATGAGGGCCGACAGGGGTCATGGAGGCTACACCTTC
>TRBJ1-1|NA|TRBV5-1|NA
CASSLEAGEWNTEAFF
TGCGCCAGCAGCTTGGAGGCAGGGGAGTGGAACACTGAAGCTTTCTTT
>TRBJ1-5|NA|TRBV6-5|NA
CASRYARPSNQPQHF
TGTGCCAGCAGATACGCGAGGCCCAGCAATCAGCCCCAGCATTTT
>TRBJ2-5|NA|TRBV18|NA
CASSPVGETQYF
TGTGCCAGCTCACCAGTCGGGGAGACCCAGTACTTC
>TRBJ1-5|NA|TRBV19|medium-sized
CASSIDRRAYSNQPQHF
TGTGCCAGTAGTATAGATCGGCGGGCCTATAGCAATCAGCCCCAGCATTTT
>TRBJ1-4|NA|TRBV25-1|NA
CASSVKTTGDSNEKLFF
TGTGCCAGCAGTGTAAAAACAACAGGCGATTCTAATGAAAAACTGTTTTTT
>TRBJ1-6|NA|TRBV6-5|NA
CASSYSDRSNSPLHF
TGTGCCAGCAGTTACTCGGACAGAAGTAATTCACCCCTCCACTTT
>TRBJ2-1|TRBD2|TRBV9|NA
CASSVEGIAGGPRDEQFF
TGTGCCAGCAGCGTAGAGGGGATAGCGGGAGGGCCAAGGGATGAGCAGTTCTTC
>TRBJ2-1|TRBD2|TRBV5-1|NA
CASSPGGGESSYNEQFF
TGCGCCAGCAGCCCCGGGGGGGGCGAAAGCTCCTACAATGAGCAGTTCTTC
>TRBJ1-1|NA|TRBV18|NA
CASSPPGAGNTEAFF
TGTGCCAGCTCACCACCGGGGGCAGGGAACACTGAAGCTTTCTTT
>TRBJ1-1|NA|TRBV4-1|NA
CASSQVRTWERTEAFF
TGCGCCAGCAGCCAAGTCAGGACGTGGGAGAGAACTGAAGCTTTCTTT
>TRBJ2-1|NA|TRBV7-7|many
CASSLGTFNEQFF
TGTGCCAGCAGCTTAGGTACATTTAATGAGCAGTTCTTC
>TRBJ2-1|NA|TRBV9|few
CASSTRGVDEQFF
TGTGCCAGCAGCACGAGGGGGGTCGATGAGCAGTTCTTC
>TRBJ2-1|NA|TRBV27|NA
CASSLGHGGYNEQFF
TGTGCCAGCAGTCTCGGGCACGGGGGATACAATGAGCAGTTCTTC
>TRBJ2-7|NA|TRBV30|NA
CAHGRGYEQYF
TGTGCCCACGGCCGGGGCTACGAGCAGTACTTC
>TRBJ1-5|NA|TRBV28|few
CASSPNQPQHF
TGTGCCAGCAGTCCAAATCAGCCCCAGCATTTT
>TRBJ2-7|NA|TRBV11-1|NA
CASSLAWDNEQYF
TGTGCCAGCAGCTTAGCGTGGGACAACGAGCAGTACTTC
>TRBJ2-5|NA|TRBV9|NA
CASSADLGWETQYF
TGTGCCAGCAGCGCCGACCTAGGCTGGGAGACCCAGTACTTC
>TRBJ1-6|NA|TRBV5-1|NA
CASSLSLGVRDSPLHF
TGCGCCAGCAGCTTGTCTCTCGGGGTAAGGGATTCACCCCTCCACTTT
>TRBJ1-1|NA|TRBV4-3|NA
CASSLLRGATEAFF
TGCGCCAGCAGCCTACTAAGGGGGGCGACTGAAGCTTTCTTT
>TRBJ2-5|NA|TRBV11-2|NA
CASSYSLGGLETQYF
TGTGCCAGCAGCTATAGCCTGGGGGGCTTGGAGACCCAGTACTTC
>TRBJ2-1|TRBD1|TRBV6-1|NA
CASSERGQTYNEQFF
TGTGCCAGCAGTGAAAGGGGACAGACCTACAATGAGCAGTTCTTC
>TRBJ2-2|NA|TRBV14|once
CASTNTGELFF
TGTGCCAGCACAAACACCGGGGAGCTGTTTTTT
>TRBJ2-7|TRBD1|TRBV6-1|NA
CASSGYRGLGEQYF
TGTGCCAGCAGTGGGTACAGGGGATTAGGCGAGCAGTACTTC
>TRBJ1-2|TRBD1|TRBV25-1|few
CASSEYTRTGDFTF
TGTGCCAGCAGTGAATATACCCGCACAGGGGATTTCACCTTC
>TRBJ1-4|NA|TRBV7-2|few
CASSLSTGEKLFF
TGTGCCAGCAGCTTATCGACGGGGGAAAAACTGTTTTTT
>TRBJ1-1|NA|TRBV14|NA
CASSQFRLGAAEAFF
TGTGCCAGCAGCCAGTTTAGGCTGGGTGCGGCTGAAGCTTTCTTT